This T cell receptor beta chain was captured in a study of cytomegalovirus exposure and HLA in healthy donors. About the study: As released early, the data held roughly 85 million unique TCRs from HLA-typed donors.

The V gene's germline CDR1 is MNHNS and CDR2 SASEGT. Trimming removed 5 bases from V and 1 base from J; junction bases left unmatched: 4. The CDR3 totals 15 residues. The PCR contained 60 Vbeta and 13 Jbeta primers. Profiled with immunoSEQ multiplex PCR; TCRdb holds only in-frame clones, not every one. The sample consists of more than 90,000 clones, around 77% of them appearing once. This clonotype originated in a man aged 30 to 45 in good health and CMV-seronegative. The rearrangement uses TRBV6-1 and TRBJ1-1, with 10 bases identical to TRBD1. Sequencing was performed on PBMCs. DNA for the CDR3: TGTGCCAGCAGTCCCCGGGACAGGGGGAACACTGAAGCTTTCTTT. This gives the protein CASSPRDRGNTEAFF.